This note documents a single T cell receptor beta chain sequence. The data were obtained in a study of blood T cell repertoires in COVID-19. The method was immunoSEQ multiplex PCR; TCRdb's version includes in-frame clones alone and lacks a portion of them. The sample shows about 250,000 clones, roughly four fifths of them seen only once. Germline CDR1 reads SEHNR; CDR2 reads FQNEAQ (reference sequence). This CDR3 has 16 amino acids. Trimming removed 5 bases from V and 4 bases from J, with 20 bases in between. This sequence joins TRBV7-9 and TRBJ1-1, with D perhaps TRBD1 (6 bases). Sequencing was performed on peripheral blood. The source is a woman in her seventies with acute or convalescent COVID-19. CDR3 bases: TGTGCCAGCAGCCCATATTTGACAGGCGGGGGCACTGAAGCTTTCTTT. Its translation is CASSPYLTGGGTEAFF.